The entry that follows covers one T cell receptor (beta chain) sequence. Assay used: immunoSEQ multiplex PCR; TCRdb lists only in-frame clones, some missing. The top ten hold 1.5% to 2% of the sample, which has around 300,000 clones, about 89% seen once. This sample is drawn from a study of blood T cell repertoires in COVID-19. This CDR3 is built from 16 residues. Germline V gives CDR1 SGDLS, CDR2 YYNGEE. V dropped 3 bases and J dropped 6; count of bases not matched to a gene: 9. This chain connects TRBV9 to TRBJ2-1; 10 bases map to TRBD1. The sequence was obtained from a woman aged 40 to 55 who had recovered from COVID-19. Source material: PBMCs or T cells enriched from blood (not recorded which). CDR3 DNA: TGTGCCAGCAGCGCAGGGCCGGGACAGGGGTTCAATGAGCAGTTCTTC. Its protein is CASSAGPGQGFNEQFF. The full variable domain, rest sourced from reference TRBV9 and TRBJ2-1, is DSGVTQTPKHLITATGQRVTLRCSPRSGDLSVYWYQQSLDQGLQFLIQYYNGEERAKGNILERFSAQQFPDLHSELNLSSLELGDSALYFCASSAGPGQGFNEQFFGPGTRLTVL.